This TCR beta chain was identified in a study of T cells in Graves' hyperthyroidism and ophthalmopathy (dated 2019 in TCRdb). As for the study more broadly: Peripheral blood samples were taken at the time of initial diagnosis, prior to any treatment. To identify distinguishing TCR V-J signatures, a discovery cohort of around 98 patients was used, comprising fewer than 45 with Graves' ophthalmopathy and under 60 with stable Graves' hyperthyroidism. Prospective prediction of ophthalmopathy was tested in an independent validation cohort of some 19 hyperthyroidism patients and approximately 17 patients who later progressed to ophthalmopathy. For training and testing, the 100 or so patients in the discovery cohort were randomly divided in a 7:3 ratio. In over five Graves' hyperthyroidism patients, the study also compared T-cell repertoires from thyroid tissue with T-cell repertoires from blood. After blood sampling, hyperthyroidism patients were treated with methimazole at a starting dose of 30 mg daily, and ophthalmopathy patients were treated with high-dose intravenous methylprednisolone. According to the paper, TCR Vbeta CDR3 sequencing was carried out on some 140 peripheral blood samples, which came from approximately 41 ophthalmopathy, under 80 hyperthyroidism and roughly 17 progressor patients. What the authors observed across the whole study: A 13 V-J signature model separated ophthalmopathy from stable hyperthyroidism, with just over 85% sensitivity and 81.08% specificity in cross-validation and 80%/75% in testing. In validation, the model predicted progression to ophthalmopathy a median of roughly 6.5 months before onset, with about 67% sensitivity and around 76% specificity. Most expanded thyroid clonotypes (frequency above 0.001) were also found in blood, which suggests that blood repertoires may mirror thyroid immune responses. Sample size was not statistically predetermined, and investigators were not blinded to group allocation.

As regards this clonotype: It has no known antigen specificity. No base quality information exists; no much larger clone differs at one position.

Looking up the germline V gene yields CDR1 SGHVS and CDR2 FNYEAQ. The CDR3 goes from the cysteine to the phenylalanine over 11 residues. Left in the record is the CDR3 DNA by itself, 33 bases read in frame from the first base. The V and J ends are trimmed by 4 bases and 2 bases, leaving 2 bases between them. Ophthalmopathy patients had moderately to severely active disease, with a Clinical Activity Score of 3 or more, a NOSPECS grade of 4 or more, and a disease duration of less than 3 months. The study excluded patients with uncontrolled infections, other autoimmune diseases, pregnancy or lactation. Clinical symptoms, serum thyroxine and TRAb, thyroid ultrasound, and orbital computed tomography formed the basis for the diagnoses. PBMCs were isolated from roughly 10 ml of fresh peripheral blood by Ficoll-Paque density gradient centrifugation. Trizol reagent was used to extract total RNA, and RNA quality was then checked on an Agilent 2100 Bioanalyzer.

Amplification of TCR beta CDR3 regions was carried out from RNA transcripts. A first-round RT-PCR of the TCR CDR3 used the HTBI primer set with the Qiagen OneStep RT-PCR kit. Libraries were constructed in a second round of multiplex PCR, after which size selection and purification were performed. Libraries were sequenced paired-end with 100 bp reads on an Illumina HiSeq2000. The source study handled its data this way. Raw data were processed with SOAPnuke, discarding reads with adapters, uncalled bases, mean Phred below 15, or no exact constant-primer or identifier match. COPE v1.2.5 was used to merge high-quality paired reads, and clonotypes were defined as unique nucleotide sequences. Clonotypes were aligned to IMGT TRBV, TRBD and TRBJ reference segments using MiTCR v1.1. Only V-J combinations with frequency above 0.0001, covering 99.2% of repertoires, were analysed. The TCS score was defined as the ratio of F50 (clonal expansion) to E x V (chaos), calculated using BLOSUM62-based TCRdist between CDR3 peptides within each V-J. Welch's t-statistics and random forest reduced 500 to 650 V-J features to 10 to 15, which were used in a naive Bayes classifier (R e1071). Thyroid-blood repertoire similarity was quantified with the Morisita-Horn index. The public reads were run again by TCRdb, first through fastp at Q25 and then through MiXCR, and only productive beta chains were kept. For every CDR3 protein sequence, its rows merge into one entry that carries the most common genes and DNA. The V and J calls come from TCRdb's annotation, not from the publication. This sample is represented by tens of thousands of distinct CDR3 sequences; around 52% of them were singletons. In total, the top ten clones hold about 25% of the sample.

Sequences were obtained from blood. This clonotype was obtained from a woman between 35 and 50 years old with Graves' ophthalmopathy. Rearrangement joined TRBV7-6 to TRBJ1-2; the D gene identity is not certain. The CDR3 region: CASSSNYGYTF. The nucleotide sequence is TGTGCCAGCAGCTCAAACTATGGCTACACCTTC.